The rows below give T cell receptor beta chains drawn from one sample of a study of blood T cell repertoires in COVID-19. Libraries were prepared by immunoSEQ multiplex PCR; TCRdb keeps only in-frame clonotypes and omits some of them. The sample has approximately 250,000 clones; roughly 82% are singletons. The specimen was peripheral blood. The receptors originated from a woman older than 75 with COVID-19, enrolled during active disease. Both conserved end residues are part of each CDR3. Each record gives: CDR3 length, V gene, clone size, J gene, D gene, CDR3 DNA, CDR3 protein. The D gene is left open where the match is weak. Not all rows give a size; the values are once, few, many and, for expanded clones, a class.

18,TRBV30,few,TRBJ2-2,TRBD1,TGTGCCTGGAGTTTGGCACAGGGGGCCCTCTCGAACACCGGGGAGCTGTTTTTT,CAWSLAQGALSNTGELFF
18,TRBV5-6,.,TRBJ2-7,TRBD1,TGTGCCAGCAGCTTGGCCGGGACAGGGGTCGAAGCCGGGTACGAGCAGTACTTC,CASSLAGTGVEAGYEQYF
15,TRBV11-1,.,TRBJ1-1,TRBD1,TGTGCCAGCAGCCTCCCCACAGGGGGGGACACTGAAGCTTTCTTT,CASSLPTGGDTEAFF
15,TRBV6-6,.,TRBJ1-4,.,TGTGCCAGCAGTTACTCAGCAGGGGCAGGCGAAAAACTGTTTTTT,CASSYSAGAGEKLFF
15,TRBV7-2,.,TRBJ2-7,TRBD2,TGTGCCAGCAGCCAGACTAGCGGGGGGAACTACGAGCAGTACTTC,CASSQTSGGNYEQYF
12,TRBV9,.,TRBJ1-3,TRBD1,TGTGCCAGCAGCGGCTCACAGGGGCCCCTTTGTTTT,CASSGSQGPLCF
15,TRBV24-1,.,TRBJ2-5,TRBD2,TGTGCCACCAGTACTAGCGGGGGGGCTCGGGAGACCCAGTACTTC,CATSTSGGARETQYF
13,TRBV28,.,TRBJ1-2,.,TGTGCCAGCAGTTTACGCAGTAACTATGGCTACACCTTC,CASSLRSNYGYTF
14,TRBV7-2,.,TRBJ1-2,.,TGTGCCAGCAGCCCAAACGGAGCTAACTATGGCTACACCTTC,CASSPNGANYGYTF
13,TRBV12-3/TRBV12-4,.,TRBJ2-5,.,TGTGCCAGCAGTTTTGGGCAGCGGGAGACCCAGTACTTC,CASSFGQRETQYF
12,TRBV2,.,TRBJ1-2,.,TGTGCCAGCGGTCAGGGTACAAATGGCTACACCTTC,CASGQGTNGYTF
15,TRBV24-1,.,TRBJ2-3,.,TGTGCCACCAGTGATTGGGCAGGGGGCACAGATACGCAGTATTTT,CATSDWAGGTDTQYF
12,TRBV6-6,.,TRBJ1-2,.,TGTGCCAGCACCGCCGGGGGGGATGGCTACACCTTC,CASTAGGDGYTF
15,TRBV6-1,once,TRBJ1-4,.,TGTGCCAGCAGTGAATTCGGGGGTATTAATGAAAAACTGTTTTTT,CASSEFGGINEKLFF
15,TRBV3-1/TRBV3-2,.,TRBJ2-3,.,TGTGCCAGCAGCCAACGGGGGGCCTGGGCAGATACGCAGTATTTT,CASSQRGAWADTQYF
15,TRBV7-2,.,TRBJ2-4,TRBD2,TGTGCCAGCAGCTCCACTAGCGGTATCAAAAACATTCAGTACTTC,CASSSTSGIKNIQYF
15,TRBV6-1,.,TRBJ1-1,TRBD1,TGTGCCAGCAGTGACCGGGACAGGGGGCGCACTGAAGCTTTCTTT,CASSDRDRGRTEAFF
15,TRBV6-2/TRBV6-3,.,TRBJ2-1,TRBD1,TGTGCCAGCAGTCCCCTGACAGGGTCCTACAATGAGCAGTTCTTC,CASSPLTGSYNEQFF
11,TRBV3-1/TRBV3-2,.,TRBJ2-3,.,TGTGCCAGCAGCCATAGAGATACGCAGTATTTT,CASSHRDTQYF
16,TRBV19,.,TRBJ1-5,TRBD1,TGTGCCAGTAGTACTGGACAGGGGCGGTCCGATCAGCCCCAGCATTTT,CASSTGQGRSDQPQHF
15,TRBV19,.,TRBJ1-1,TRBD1,TGTGCCAGTAGTATCCAGGGGGTTATGAACACTGAAGCTTTCTTT,CASSIQGVMNTEAFF
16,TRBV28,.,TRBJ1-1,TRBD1,TGTGCCAGCAGTTTATCCGCAGGGGGCAGGAGAACTGAAGCTTTCTTT,CASSLSAGGRRTEAFF
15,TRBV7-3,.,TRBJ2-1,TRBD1,TGTGCCAGCAGCTTAGGCAGGGGGTCCTACAATGAGCAGTTCTTC,CASSLGRGSYNEQFF
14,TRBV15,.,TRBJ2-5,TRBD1,TGTGCCACCAGCACCGGACAGGTTCAAGAGACCCAGTACTTC,CATSTGQVQETQYF
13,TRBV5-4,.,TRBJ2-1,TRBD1,TGTGCCAGCTATTGGCAGGGGGCCGATGAGCAGTTCTTC,CASYWQGADEQFF
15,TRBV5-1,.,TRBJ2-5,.,TGCGCCAGCAGCTTGGAATTCAGGGAGGAAGAGACCCAGTACTTC,CASSLEFREEETQYF
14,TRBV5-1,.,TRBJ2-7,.,TGCGCCAGCAGCTTGGGGGACTCCAACTACGAGCAGTACTTC,CASSLGDSNYEQYF
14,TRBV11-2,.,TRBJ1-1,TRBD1,TGTGCCAGCAGCCCCCGGGACAGCATCACTGAAGCTTTCTTT,CASSPRDSITEAFF
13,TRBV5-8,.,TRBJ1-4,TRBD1,TGTGCCGGTGGGACAGGAGGGAATGAAAAACTGTTTTTT,CAGGTGGNEKLFF
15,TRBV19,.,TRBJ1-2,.,TGTGCCAGTAGTATCAGACAGCCTTCTAACTATGGCTACACCTTC,CASSIRQPSNYGYTF
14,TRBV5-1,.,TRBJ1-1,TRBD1,TGCGCCAGCAGCTTGGCGACAGGGGGCTTTGAAGCTTTCTTT,CASSLATGGFEAFF
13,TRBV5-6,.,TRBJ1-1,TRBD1,TGTGCCAGCAGCTTCACAGGGGGCGCTGAAGCTTTCTTT,CASSFTGGAEAFF
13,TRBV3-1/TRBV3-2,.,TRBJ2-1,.,TGTGCCAGCAGCCCCCTCGGGGGCAATGAGCAGTTCTTC,CASSPLGGNEQFF
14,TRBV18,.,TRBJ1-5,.,TGTGCCAGCTCAGACACCACAGGCGATCAGCCCCAGCATTTT,CASSDTTGDQPQHF
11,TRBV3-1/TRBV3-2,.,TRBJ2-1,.,TGTGCCAGCACCTGGTCGGGGGAGCAGTTCTTC,CASTWSGEQFF
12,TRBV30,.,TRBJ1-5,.,TGTGCCTGGAGTCTCAGCAATCAGCCCCAGCATTTT,CAWSLSNQPQHF
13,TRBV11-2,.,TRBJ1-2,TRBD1,TGTGCCAGCAGCACCGGACAGGACTATGGCTACACCTTC,CASSTGQDYGYTF
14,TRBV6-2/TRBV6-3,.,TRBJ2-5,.,TGTGCCAGCAGTCGCAGGGGTAGTCAAGAGACCCAGTACTTC,CASSRRGSQETQYF
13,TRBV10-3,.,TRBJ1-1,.,TGTGCCATCAGCCCGACAGGGAACACTGAAGCTTTCTTT,CAISPTGNTEAFF
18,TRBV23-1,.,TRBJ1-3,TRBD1,TGCGCCAGCAGTCTATTTCTGGTATGGGACAGGGGGACAAACACCATATATTTT,CASSLFLVWDRGTNTIYF
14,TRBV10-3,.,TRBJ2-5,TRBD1,TGTGCCATCAGTGAGTCGCAGGGGGCCGAGACCCAGTACTTC,CAISESQGAETQYF
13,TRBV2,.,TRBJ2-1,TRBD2,TGTGCCAGCATCAAAAGCGGGGGCTATGAGCAGTTCTTC,CASIKSGGYEQFF
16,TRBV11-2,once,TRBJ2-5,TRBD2,TGTGCCAGCAGCCCTTTAGCGGGGTCGGGCGGGGAGACCCAGTACTTC,CASSPLAGSGGETQYF
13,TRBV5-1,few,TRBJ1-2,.,TGCGCCAGCAGCTTGGGACAGGCCGATGGCTACACCTTC,CASSLGQADGYTF
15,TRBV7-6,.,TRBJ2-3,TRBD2,TGTGCCAGCAGCTTAAGCGGGGGCACCACAGATACGCAGTATTTT,CASSLSGGTTDTQYF
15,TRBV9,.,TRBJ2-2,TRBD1,TGTGCCAGCAGCGTAGGACAGGGGCGCACCGGGGAGCTGTTTTTT,CASSVGQGRTGELFF
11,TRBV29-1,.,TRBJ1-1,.,TGCAGCGTTGGGGCCGCGGGGGGAGCTTTCTTT,CSVGAAGGAFF
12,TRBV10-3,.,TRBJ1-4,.,TGTGCCATCAGTGTTCAGAATGAAAAACTGTTTTTT,CAISVQNEKLFF
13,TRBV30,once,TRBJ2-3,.,TGTGCCTCACAGGAACCAAACACAGATACGCAGTATTTT,CASQEPNTDTQYF
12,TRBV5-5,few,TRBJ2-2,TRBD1,TGTGCCAGCAGCCGGGACAGGGCGGAGCTGTTTTTT,CASSRDRAELFF
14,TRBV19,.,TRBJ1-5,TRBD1,TGTGCCAGTAGTGGACAGGGGGCGAGTCAGCCCCAGCATTTT,CASSGQGASQPQHF
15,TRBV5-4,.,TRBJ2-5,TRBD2,TGTGCCAGCAGCCTTAAGACTAGCGGCGAAGAGACCCAGTACTTC,CASSLKTSGEETQYF
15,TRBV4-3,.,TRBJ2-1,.,TGCGCCAGCAGCCACGGCCTAGAGTCCTACAATGAGCAGTTCTTC,CASSHGLESYNEQFF
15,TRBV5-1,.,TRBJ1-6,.,TGCGCCAGCAGCTTGGGAAGGGCGGGTAATTCACCCCTCCACTTT,CASSLGRAGNSPLHF
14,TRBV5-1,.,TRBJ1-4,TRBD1,TGCGCCAGCAGCTGGGGGACAGGGAGAGACAAACTGTTTTTT,CASSWGTGRDKLFF
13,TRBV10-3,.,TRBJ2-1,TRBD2,TGTGCCATGGGGGGGGTGTCCTACAATGAGCAGTTCTTC,CAMGGVSYNEQFF
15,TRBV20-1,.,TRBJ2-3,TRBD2,TGCAGTGCTAGTCTAGCGGGGGCTCAGGGAGATACGCAGTATTTT,CSASLAGAQGDTQYF